The clone carrying this TCR beta chain was observed a handful of times. The antigen is not known. CD4+ T cells that had been cultured provided DNA sequenced with the Oncomine TCR Beta short-read assay. A single record per CDR3 protein comes from TCRdb applying MiXCR to the PCR reads. The sample lists about 14,000 distinct CDR3 sequences, 50% to 60% occurring once. Specified treatment: approximately 10-day PBMC culture with coronavirus spike peptide pools or control peptides (ViraFEST assay). The ends were cut back, 5 bases at V and 5 bases at J, with 12 bases in the middle. The CDR3 has 13 residues. CDR1 and CDR2 (germline): LNHDA, SQIVND (reference sequence). The source of the sample is a study of vaccination and CD4 T cells after COVID-19. The wider study: Overlapping peptides covering the spike proteins of SARS-CoV-2, HCoV-NL63, HCoV-OC43 and HCoV-229E were added to stimulate cells. Controls used CEFX viral epitopes (positive), HIV-1 Nef peptides (negative), or no peptide.

V is TRBV19 and J is TRBJ2-5, with D maybe TRBD2 (5 bases). The source material was CD4+ T cells from blood, cultured in vitro. The source of this sequence is a human donor who had recovered from COVID-19. The chain's CDR3 is CASSGNPGETQYF. The CDR3 DNA follows: TGTGCCAGTAGTGGGAACCCGGGGGAGACCCAGTACTTC.